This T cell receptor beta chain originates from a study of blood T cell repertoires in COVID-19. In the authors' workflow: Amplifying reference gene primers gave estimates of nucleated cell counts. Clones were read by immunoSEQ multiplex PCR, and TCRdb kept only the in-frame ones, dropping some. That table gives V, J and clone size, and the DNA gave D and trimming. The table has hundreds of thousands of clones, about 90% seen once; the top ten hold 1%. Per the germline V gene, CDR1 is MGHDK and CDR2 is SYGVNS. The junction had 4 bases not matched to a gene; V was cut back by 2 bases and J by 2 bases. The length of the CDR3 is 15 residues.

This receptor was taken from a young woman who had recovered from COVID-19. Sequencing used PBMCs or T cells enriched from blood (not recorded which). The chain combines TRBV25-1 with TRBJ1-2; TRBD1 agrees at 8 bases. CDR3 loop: CASSEPGQGNYGYTF. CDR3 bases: TGTGCCAGCAGTGAACCCGGACAGGGCAACTATGGCTACACCTTC.